A selection of T cell receptor beta chains follows, all from one sample in a study of blood T cell repertoires in COVID-19. TCRdb's copy holds only in-frame clones and misses some; the assay was immunoSEQ multiplex PCR. The repertoire holds over 45,000 clones, with roughly nine tenths as singletons. Sequencing used peripheral blood. These receptors were collected from a man between 65 and 85 years old with acute or convalescent COVID-19. Both conserved end residues are part of each CDR3. D genes are given only for firm matches.

d_call	v_call	j_call	cdr3_aa	cdr3_nt
NA	TRBV7-9	TRBJ1-2	CASSFSFGYTF	TGTGCCAGCAGTTTTAGCTTCGGCTACACCTTC
TRBD2	TRBV18	TRBJ2-3	CASSPGLAGDTQYF	TGTGCCAGCTCACCCGGACTAGCGGGTGATACGCAGTATTTT
NA	TRBV9	TRBJ2-2	CASSAANTGELFF	TGTGCCAGCAGCGCGGCGAACACCGGGGAGCTGTTTTTT
NA	TRBV24-1	TRBJ2-3	CATSDTGIDGVDTQYF	TGTGCCACCAGTGATACCGGGATAGATGGTGTGGATACGCAGTATTTT
NA	TRBV25-1	TRBJ1-1	CASSVDIYTEAFF	TGTGCCAGCAGTGTCGACATTTACACTGAAGCTTTCTTT
NA	TRBV7-2	TRBJ2-7	CASRSEGLGGREQYF	TGTGCCAGCAGATCCGAGGGACTTGGGGGTCGCGAGCAGTACTTC
NA	TRBV6-1	TRBJ1-2	CASSETIDRFNYGYTF	TGTGCCAGCAGTGAGACAATCGACAGGTTCAACTATGGCTACACCTTC
TRBD1	TRBV3-1/TRBV3-2	TRBJ2-5	CASRHGQGVRETQYF	TGTGCCAGCAGGCACGGACAGGGTGTGAGAGAGACCCAGTACTTC
TRBD1	TRBV5-4	TRBJ1-4	CASSRDRGSENEKLFF	TGTGCCAGCAGCCGGGACAGGGGGTCGGAAAATGAAAAACTGTTTTTT
NA	TRBV28	TRBJ2-7	CASSLVPGEQYF	TGTGCCAGCAGTTTGGTGCCAGGGGAGCAGTACTTC
TRBD1	TRBV7-7	TRBJ2-3	CASSLGGGTGSDTQYF	TGTGCCAGCAGCTTAGGTGGCGGGACAGGGTCAGATACGCAGTATTTT